This T cell receptor beta chain was recovered during a study of blood T cell repertoires in COVID-19 (TCRdb year 2020). For context, the study as a whole: Collaborator samples came from the United States, Italy and Spain and covered acute and convalescent phases of COVID-19. The material from the prospective study consisted of cDNA or gDNA derived from T cells, B-cell-depleted T cells, or PBMCs. The dataset comprised deeply sampled blood TCRbeta repertoires from subjects exposed to, actively infected with, or recovered from COVID-19. The repertoires were made available in a free public database intended to serve as a resource for research on the immune response to SARS-CoV-2. Samples came from the ongoing ImmuneRACE study (first 160 participants) plus 1,254 subjects from 6 global collaborators. A de-identified subject ID, COVID-19 status, age in years and sex were almost always included in the sample metadata. Where HLA class I and class II types were available, the types were taken from metadata supplied by the sample provider, not from assay-based typing. The paper's findings and limits, for the study overall: The quantity of clinical and demographic metadata differed by source and by participant and was supplied without curation.

TCRbeta CDR3 regions were amplified from genomic DNA using the immunoSEQ Assay, a bias-controlled multiplex PCR. Under the source paper's analysis protocol: The number of nucleated cells in each sample was estimated from the amplification of reference gene primers within the assay. Sequence reads were collapsed and filtered to measure the absolute abundance of every unique TCRbeta CDR3 rearrangement. For each sample, productive Simpson clonality was calculated as the square root of Simpson's diversity index across productive rearrangements. In TCRdb, the immuneACCESS table is reduced to in-frame sequences with V and J assigned. These tables do not hold every clone; where another copy was compared, an unresolved V gene accounts for under half, and the others remain unexplained. D and trimming were read from the DNA, whereas the V and J calls and clone size are those reported in that table. In this sample the table shows 110,000 or so clones, around 89% of which occur a single time. Around 30% of the sample is held by the ten biggest clonotypes.

Whole blood was collected in K2EDTA tubes by collaborating institutions according to the institutions' own protocols. For TCRbeta analysis, collaborators shipped samples in one of three forms: frozen whole blood, isolated PBMCs, or DNA extracted from either of those sample types. At least ten counts were recorded for this clone. Its antigen specificity is not known. The input lacks base qualities; no much larger clone sits a single base away. Reading the germline V gene gives CDR1 MNHNS and CDR2 SASEGT. Trimming removed 3 bases from V and 8 bases from J, leaving 16 bases between the germline ends. Including cysteine and phenylalanine, the CDR3 has 15 amino acids. Just CDR3 DNA is preserved here, 45 bases in frame from base 1.

The sample taken for sequencing was peripheral blood. This receptor was identified in an older man with active or convalescent COVID-19. This receptor chain uses TRBV6-1 and TRBJ2-2; TRBD1 is possibly the D segment (5 matching bases). The DNA is TGTGCCAGCAGTGAGTCCCAGAGCCCAGGGGGGGAGCTGTTTTTT. This is translated as CASSESQSPGGELFF.